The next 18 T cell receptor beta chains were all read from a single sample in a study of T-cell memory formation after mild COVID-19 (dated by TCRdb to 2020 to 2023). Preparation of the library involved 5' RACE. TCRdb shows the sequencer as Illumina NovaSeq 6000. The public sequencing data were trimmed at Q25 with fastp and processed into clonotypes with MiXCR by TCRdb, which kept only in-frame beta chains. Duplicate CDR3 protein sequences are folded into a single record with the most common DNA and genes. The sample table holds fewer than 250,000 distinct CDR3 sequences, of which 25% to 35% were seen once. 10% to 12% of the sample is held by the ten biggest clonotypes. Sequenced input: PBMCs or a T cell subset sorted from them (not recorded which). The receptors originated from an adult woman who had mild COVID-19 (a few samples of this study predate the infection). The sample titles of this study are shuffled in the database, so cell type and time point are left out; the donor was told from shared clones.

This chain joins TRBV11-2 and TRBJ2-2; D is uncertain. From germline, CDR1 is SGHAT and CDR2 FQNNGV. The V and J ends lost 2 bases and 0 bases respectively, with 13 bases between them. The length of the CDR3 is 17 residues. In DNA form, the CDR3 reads TGTGCCAGCAGCTTAATTCGGCACAGCCCGAACACCGGGGAGCTGTTTTTT. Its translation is CASSLIRHSPNTGELFF.

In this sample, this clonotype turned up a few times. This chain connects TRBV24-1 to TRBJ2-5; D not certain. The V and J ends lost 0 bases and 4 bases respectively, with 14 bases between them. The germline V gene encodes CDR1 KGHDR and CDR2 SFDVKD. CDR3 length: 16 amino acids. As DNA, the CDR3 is TGTGCCACCAGTGATTTGAAGGGCCAGACGTCAGAGACCCAGTACTTC. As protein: CATSDLKGQTSETQYF.

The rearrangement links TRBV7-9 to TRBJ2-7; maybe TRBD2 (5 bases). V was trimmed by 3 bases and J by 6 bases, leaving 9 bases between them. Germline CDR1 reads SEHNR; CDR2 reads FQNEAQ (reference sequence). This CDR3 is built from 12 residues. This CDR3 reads CASSFSGIEQYF. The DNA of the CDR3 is TGTGCCAGCAGCTTTTCCGGGATCGAGCAGTACTTC.

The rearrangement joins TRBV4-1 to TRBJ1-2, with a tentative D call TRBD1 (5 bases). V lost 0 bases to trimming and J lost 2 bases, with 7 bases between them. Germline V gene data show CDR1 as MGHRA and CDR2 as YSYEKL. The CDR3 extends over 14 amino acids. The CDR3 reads CASSQERDNYGYTF. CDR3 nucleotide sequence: TGCGCCAGCAGCCAAGAAAGGGACAACTATGGCTACACCTTC.

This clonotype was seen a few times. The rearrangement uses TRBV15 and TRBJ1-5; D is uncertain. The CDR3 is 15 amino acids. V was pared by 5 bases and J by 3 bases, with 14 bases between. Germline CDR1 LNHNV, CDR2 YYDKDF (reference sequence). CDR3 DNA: TGTGCCACCAGCCGATCCCTCGGGCCCAATCAGCCCCAGCATTTT. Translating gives CATSRSLGPNQPQHF.

CDR3: CASSLKTAGELFF. The CDR3 DNA reads as TGTGCCAGCAGTTTAAAAACGGCTGGGGAGCTGTTTTTT. The chain has TRBV12-3 or TRBV12-4 and TRBJ2-2; D not resolved. The CDR3 is made up of 13 amino acids. Trimming left V 2 bases short and J 8 bases short, with 9 bases between.

CDR3 nucleotide sequence: TGTGCCAGCTCACCTAGATCGACAGGGCAAGAGACCCAGTACTTC. It codes for CASSPRSTGQETQYF. This rearrangement joins TRBV18 to TRBJ2-5; TRBD1 matches at 7 bases. The V gene end was trimmed by 3 bases and the J gene end by 2 bases; junction bases not matched to a gene: 6. The germline gives CDR1 KGHSH, CDR2 LQKENI. The length of the CDR3 is 15 residues.

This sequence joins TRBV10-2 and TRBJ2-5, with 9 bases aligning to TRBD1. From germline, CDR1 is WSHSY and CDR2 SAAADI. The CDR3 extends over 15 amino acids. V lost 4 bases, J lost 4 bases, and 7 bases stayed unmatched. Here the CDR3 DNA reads TGCGCCAGCAGTGCGTGGACAGGGGTAGGAGAGACCCAGTACTTC. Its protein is CASSAWTGVGETQYF.

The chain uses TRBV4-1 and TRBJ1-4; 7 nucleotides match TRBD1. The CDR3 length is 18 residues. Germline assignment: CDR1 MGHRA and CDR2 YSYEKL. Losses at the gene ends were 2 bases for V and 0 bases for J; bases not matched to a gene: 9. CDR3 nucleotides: TGCGCCAGCAGCCAACAGGGGGGGTGGCGGGCAACTAATGAAAAACTGTTTTTT. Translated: CASSQQGGWRATNEKLFF.

CDR3 in amino acids: CSARKLGRGFSDTQYF. CDR3 nucleotides: TGCAGTGCTAGAAAGTTAGGGAGGGGGTTTTCAGATACGCAGTATTTT. This chain joins TRBV20-1 and TRBJ2-3, with a possible D match to TRBD2 (7 bases). The CDR3 has 16 amino acids. Trimming cost V 2 bases and J 4 bases, with 19 bases left between them. Germline V gene lookup returns CDR1 DFQATT and CDR2 SNEGSKA (reference sequence).

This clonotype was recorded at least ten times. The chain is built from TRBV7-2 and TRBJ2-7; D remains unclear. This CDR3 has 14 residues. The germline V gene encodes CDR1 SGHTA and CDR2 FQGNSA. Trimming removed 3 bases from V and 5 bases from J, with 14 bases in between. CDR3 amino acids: CASSLQADRHEQYF. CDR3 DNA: TGTGCCAGCAGCTTGCAGGCGGATAGACACGAGCAGTACTTC.

CDR3 nucleotide sequence: TGTGCCAGCAGCTTAGAGACGCGGCTAGCGGGATGGGGCTTCTTC. Translated, it gives CASSLETRLAGWGFF. V is TRBV7-8 and J is TRBJ2-1, with 9 bases matching TRBD2. V lost 1 base and J lost 16; bases outside the gene matches: 14. This CDR3 comprises 15 residues. Germline CDR1 and CDR2: SGHVS and FQNEAQ.

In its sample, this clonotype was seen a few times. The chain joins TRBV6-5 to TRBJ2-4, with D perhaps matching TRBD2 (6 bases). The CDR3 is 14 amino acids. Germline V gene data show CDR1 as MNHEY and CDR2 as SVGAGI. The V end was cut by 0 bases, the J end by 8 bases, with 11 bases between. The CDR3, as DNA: TGTGCCAGCAGTTACTCCCGGGGGTGGGACATTCAGTACTTC. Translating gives CASSYSRGWDIQYF.

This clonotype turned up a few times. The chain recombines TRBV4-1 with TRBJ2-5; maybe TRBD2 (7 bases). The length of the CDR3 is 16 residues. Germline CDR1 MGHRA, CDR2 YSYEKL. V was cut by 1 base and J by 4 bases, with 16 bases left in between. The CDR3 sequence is CASSQGGGALRETQYF. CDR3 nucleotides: TGCGCCAGCAGCCAAGGGGGGGGGGCGCTTCGAGAGACCCAGTACTTC.

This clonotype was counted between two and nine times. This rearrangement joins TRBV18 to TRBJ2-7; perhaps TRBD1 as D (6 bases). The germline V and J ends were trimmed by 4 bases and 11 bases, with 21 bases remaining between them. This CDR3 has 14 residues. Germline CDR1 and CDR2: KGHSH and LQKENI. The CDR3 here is CASSLLDSSLVEYF. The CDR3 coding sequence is TGTGCCAGCTCACTCCTGGACAGTTCCTTGGTGGAGTACTTC.

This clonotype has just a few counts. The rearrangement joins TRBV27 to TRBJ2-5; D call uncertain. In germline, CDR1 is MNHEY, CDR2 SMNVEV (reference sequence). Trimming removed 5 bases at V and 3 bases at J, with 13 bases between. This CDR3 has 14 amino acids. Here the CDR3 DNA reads TGTGCCAGCAGTAGGTGGAATCCTAAAGAGACCCAGTACTTC. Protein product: CASSRWNPKETQYF.

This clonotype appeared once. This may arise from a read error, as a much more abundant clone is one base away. CDR3 nucleotide sequence: TGCGCCAGCAGCGAGACAGGGAGTGGAAAAACCATATATTTT. This translates into CASSETGSGKTIYF. J is TRBJ1-3 and V is TRBV5-1; 7 bases are shared with TRBD1. The germline gives CDR1 SGHRS, CDR2 YFSETQ. The CDR3 totals 14 residues.

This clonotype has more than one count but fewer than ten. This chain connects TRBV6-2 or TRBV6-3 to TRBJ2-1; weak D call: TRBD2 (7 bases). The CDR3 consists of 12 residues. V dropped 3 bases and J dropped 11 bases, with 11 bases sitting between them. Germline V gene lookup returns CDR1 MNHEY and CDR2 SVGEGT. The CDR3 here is CASSYGGAQQFF. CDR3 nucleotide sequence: TGTGCCAGCAGTTATGGGGGGGCCCAGCAGTTCTTC.